Presented here are 17 T cell receptor beta chains from one specimen sequenced in a study of blood T cells in healthy people across ages. With a J-beta primer mix and a sample-barcoded 5' primer, a second PCR ran roughly 6 to 11 cycles. In TCRdb, the 5' RACE reads were re-called with MiXCR into one record per CDR3 protein. Counted here are about 540,000 distinct CDR3 sequences, 24% occurring once; the ten biggest clones make up approximately 8.7%. Another study also made use of these data, one on T cells of mothers and their children.

Sequencing was performed on blood. These TCRs come from a boy younger than 18 in good health.

This clonotype has a count of ten or more. CDR3 protein: CASTGQGDTEAFF. CDR3 coding DNA: TGTGCCTCTACCGGGCAGGGCGACACTGAAGCTTTCTTT. The V gene is TRBV10-3, the J gene TRBJ1-1, with a tentative D call TRBD1 (5 bases). The CDR3 contains 13 residues. The germline V and J ends were trimmed by 11 bases and 3 bases, with 16 bases remaining between them. Germline loops: CDR1 ENHRY, CDR2 SYGVKD.

CDR3 bases: TGTGCCAGCAGCATCGGAGTTAGCGGGTTAGTAGATACGCAGTATTTT. Amino acid sequence: CASSIGVSGLVDTQYF. This chain uses TRBV9 with TRBJ2-3, with 7 bases that match TRBD2. Germline CDR1 is SGDLS and CDR2 is YYNGEE. Trimming cost V 4 bases and J 5 bases; bases outside gene matches: 13. The CDR3 extends over 16 amino acids.

A few counts support this clonotype. The chain combines TRBV28 with TRBJ1-1, with TRBD1 matching over 10 bases. Germline assignment: CDR1 MDHEN and CDR2 SYDVKM. V was clipped by 4 bases and J by 5 bases; unmatched bases: 13. The CDR3 is made up of 17 amino acids. CDR3 loop: CASSSSSTGGLSTEAFF. The CDR3, as DNA: TGTGCCAGCAGTTCCTCTTCGACAGGGGGCTTGAGTACTGAAGCTTTCTTT.

The table lists this clonotype with a few counts. The V gene is TRBV19, the J gene TRBJ2-4; a weak D match, TRBD2 (6 bases). This CDR3 has 16 amino acids. V was clipped by 3 bases and J by 6 bases, with 18 bases between them. Germline CDR1 and CDR2: LNHDA and SQIVND (reference sequence). The CDR3: CASSMPLGRGLNIQYF. The DNA of the CDR3 is TGTGCCAGTAGTATGCCCCTCGGGCGGGGTTTAAACATTCAGTACTTC.

This chain uses TRBV27 with TRBJ1-3, with TRBD1 identical over 7 bases. Germline V gene data show CDR1 as MNHEY and CDR2 as SMNVEV (reference sequence). The CDR3 is 17 amino acids. V lost 0 bases to trimming and J lost 4 bases; unmatched junction nucleotides: 9. CDR3 nucleotide sequence: TGTGCCAGCAGTTTATCGTCCGGGACAGCGAGGGGAAACACCATATATTTT. This gives the protein CASSLSSGTARGNTIYF.

This clonotype was detected only a few times. The chain joins TRBV7-9 to TRBJ1-4; D call uncertain. Trimming removed 6 bases from V and 0 bases from J, with 8 bases in between. Germline CDR1 reads SEHNR; CDR2 reads FQNEAQ (reference sequence). CDR3 size: 14 residues. The CDR3 region is CASSPTSTNEKLFF. The DNA for the CDR3 is TGTGCCAGCAGTCCAACATCAACTAATGAAAAACTGTTTTTT.

CDR3 DNA sequence: TGTGCCAGCAGTGATCCAACAGGGGGCGGAGAGACCCAGTACTTC. Protein sequence: CASSDPTGGGETQYF. The J gene is TRBJ2-5, the V gene TRBV25-1, with 9 bases fitting TRBD1. This CDR3 spans 15 amino acids. The V gene end was trimmed by 3 bases and the J gene end by 4 bases; junction bases not matched to a gene: 6. Germline V lookup: CDR1 MGHDK, CDR2 SYGVNS.

The chain joins TRBV7-9 to TRBJ2-7; TRBD2 agrees at 10 bases. CDR1 is SEHNR and CDR2 is FQNEAQ in the germline V gene (reference sequence). There are 15 residues in the CDR3. Trimming took 4 bases from V and 5 from J; bases not matched to a gene: 8. The CDR3 region has the DNA TGTGCCAGCAGCTCTAGCGGGGGTCTTAGAAACGAGCAGTACTTC. Residues: CASSSSGGLRNEQYF.

This clonotype occurred many times. V usage is TRBV28 and J usage is TRBJ1-2; the match to TRBD1 covers 7 bases. Trimming took 8 bases from V and 8 from J; bases not matched to a gene: 14. The CDR3 spans 14 residues. Germline values: CDR1 MDHEN, CDR2 SYDVKM. The CDR3: CASQVLDRRAGYTF. The DNA for the CDR3 is TGTGCCAGCCAAGTATTGGACAGGCGGGCCGGCTACACCTTC.

This clonotype was picked up a small number of times. The genes are TRBV6-5 and TRBJ2-4; the D gene is possibly TRBD2 (5 bases). V was trimmed by 4 bases and J by 2 bases, leaving 12 bases between them. The CDR3 totals 15 residues. Germline V gene sequence: CDR1 MNHEY, CDR2 SVGAGI. CDR3 region: CASSSTTSPKNIQYF. As DNA, the CDR3 is TGTGCCAGCAGTTCAACAACTAGTCCCAAAAACATTCAGTACTTC.

This chain joins TRBV7-9 and TRBJ2-5; D not certain. CDR3 length: 16 residues. Trimming stripped 1 base from V and 2 bases from J, with 14 bases between. Germline V lookup: CDR1 SEHNR, CDR2 FQNEAQ (reference sequence). CDR3 bases: TGTGCCAGCAGCTTAGGCGTCTACCCGAATCAAGAGACCCAGTACTTC. Its translation: CASSLGVYPNQETQYF.

This clonotype was counted between two and nine times. The chain employs TRBV20-1 and TRBJ2-7; D may be TRBD2 (5 bases). The CDR3 loop spans 17 amino acids. With 2 bases removed from V and 6 bases from J, the gap between germline ends came to 26 bases. CDR1 is DFQATT and CDR2 is SNEGSKA in the germline V gene (reference sequence). The CDR3 here is CSARSYSPGNTMSEQYF. The CDR3, as DNA: TGCAGTGCTAGAAGTTATTCCCCGGGAAATACAATGAGCGAGCAGTACTTC.

This clonotype was observed a handful of times. This chain connects TRBV30 to TRBJ2-3, with no clear D. The CDR3 runs to 12 residues. V was clipped by 5 bases and J by 1 base, with 7 bases between them. Germline V gene data show CDR1 as GTSNPN and CDR2 as SVGIG (reference sequence). The CDR3 here is CAWDTGTDTQYF. CDR3 DNA sequence: TGTGCCTGGGATACAGGCACAGATACGCAGTATTTT.

The chain links TRBV29-1 to TRBJ2-2; TRBD1 matches 8 bases. The junction had 6 bases not matched to a gene; V was cut back by 0 bases and J by 6 bases. CDR3 length: 15 amino acids. The germline V gene encodes CDR1 SQVTM and CDR2 ANQGSEA. CDR3 nucleotide sequence: TGCAGCGTTGAAGATGATGTGACAGGGGCCGGGGAGCTGTTTTTT. Translation: CSVEDDVTGAGELFF.

This clonotype has ten or more counts. This chain links TRBV20-1 with TRBJ2-7; D remains ambiguous. V shed 2 bases and J shed 3 bases, with 17 bases lying between them. In germline, CDR1 is DFQATT, CDR2 SNEGSKA (reference sequence). The CDR3 has 15 residues. DNA of the CDR3: TGCAGTGCTAGACCCCTCGGGCACTCGGGCTACGAGCAGTACTTC. Amino acid sequence: CSARPLGHSGYEQYF.

The chain carries TRBV7-6 and TRBJ2-6; D perhaps matches TRBD2 (6 bases). The germline V gene encodes CDR1 SGHVS and CDR2 FNYEAQ. V was trimmed by 1 base and J by 0 bases, leaving 13 bases between them. The CDR3 covers 18 residues. CDR3 DNA: TGTGCCAGCAGCTTAGGGAGGGCGCCCAACTCTGGGGCCAACGTCCTGACTTTC. It specifies CASSLGRAPNSGANVLTF.

The J gene is TRBJ2-7, the V gene TRBV5-6, with 9 bases that match TRBD1. The CDR3 sequence is 15 residues long. The V and J ends lost 4 bases and 5 bases, in that order; junction bases with no gene match: 10. CDR1 is SGHDT and CDR2 is YYEEEE in the germline V gene. CDR3 sequence reads: CASSKAGTGRHEQYF. The CDR3 DNA follows: TGTGCCAGCAGCAAAGCCGGGACAGGGAGACACGAGCAGTACTTC.